This T cell receptor beta chain was profiled in a study of breast tumors, draining lymph nodes, adjacent tissues. To note about this clonotype: Its antigen is currently unknown.

CDR1 is LNHDA, CDR2 SQIVND, per germline (reference sequence). V gave up 3 bases and J gave up 1 base, with 10 bases separating them. The CDR3 has 16 amino acids. Breast cancer patients provided tissue from their axillary draining lymph nodes. TCRdb processed the multiplex PCR reads anew with MiXCR; each CDR3 protein has one entry. The table has 150,000 to 200,000 distinct CDR3 sequences, approximately 30% seen once. General study findings and limits: Luminal-like breast cancer showed significantly greater tumor-nontumor repertoire similarity than basal-like breast cancer did.

The sequenced material came from axillary lymph node tissue. The chain joins TRBV19 to TRBJ2-6; perhaps D is TRBD1 or TRBD2 (5 bases each). This receptor was taken from a female donor with breast cancer. Some clones in this sample may be carry-over from other donors' samples. The CDR3 is CASSIRDGSGANVLTF. CDR3 nucleotide sequence: TGTGCCAGTAGTATCCGGGACGGTTCTGGGGCCAACGTCCTGACTTTC.